This T cell receptor beta chain is drawn from a study of cytomegalovirus exposure and HLA in healthy donors. Study summary: A data release that came early held approximately 85 million unique TCRs from HLA-typed donors. Within the Caucasian-associated ancestry cluster were 81% of the 398 genotyped donors.

Vbeta (60) and Jbeta (13) primers were used in the PCR. TCRdb's copy holds only in-frame clones and misses some; the assay was immunoSEQ multiplex PCR. Of about 120,000 clones listed, approximately 75% are singletons. Comment on this clone: Antigen specificity is unknown.

Study-wide points: Excluded were some V segments that proved indistinguishable, including TRBV6-2 and TRBV6-3. TCR beta sequences reportedly predicted the HLA-A and HLA-B alleles of most subjects accurately.

V gave up 8 bases and J gave up 5 bases, with 18 bases separating them. From germline, CDR1 is SNHLY and CDR2 FYNNEI. The length of the CDR3 is 14 residues. The receptor comes from a middle-aged man in good health and CMV-seronegative. V gene TRBV2 combines with J gene TRBJ2-5, with D possibly TRBD1 on 6 matching bases. Sequences were obtained from PBMCs. CDR3 region: CASLPMLGAETQYF. The CDR3 DNA reads TGTGCCAGCTTACCCATGCTGGGGGCCGAGACCCAGTACTTC.